A single sample is the source of the 9 T cell receptor beta chains below, sequenced in a study of T cell changes during pregnancy in multiple sclerosis (dated by TCRdb to about 2019). The library was obtained by the immunoSEQ multiplex PCR assay. In its TCRdb copy, this immuneACCESS table keeps in-frame sequences only and misses some clones. Where compared with another copy, unresolved V genes explain less than half of these, and the others have no known cause. The sample table contains 40,000 to 65,000 clones; only one count was recorded for almost 95% of them. Approximately 0.25% of the sample rests with the top ten. Sequenced here: CD4+ T cells from peripheral blood mononuclear cells, sampled in the third trimester of pregnancy. The receptors were gathered from a female donor with multiple sclerosis, enrolled in a pregnancy study.

CDR3 coding DNA: TGTGCCAGCTCATCTGGGGGGGTGAACACTGAAGCTTTCTTT. Translation gives CASSSGGVNTEAFF. This chain links TRBV18 with TRBJ1-1, with D possibly matching TRBD1 (5 bases). The CDR3 extends over 14 amino acids. The ends were cut back, 5 bases at V and 0 bases at J, with 10 bases in the middle. In germline, CDR1 is KGHSH, CDR2 LQKENI.

The chain couples TRBV5-4 to TRBJ2-3; the D is unclear. The CDR3 totals 17 residues. Looked up from germline, CDR1 is SGHNT and CDR2 is YYREEE (reference sequence). Trimming cost V 0 bases and J 2 bases, with 16 bases left between them. CDR3 nucleotides: TGTGCCAGCAGCTTGGGTACTCGAGCCTCCTCCACAGATACGCAGTATTTT. This translates into CASSLGTRASSTDTQYF.

V is TRBV5-4 and J is TRBJ2-2; maybe TRBD2 (6 bases). V was cut by 2 bases and J by 1 base, with 9 bases left in between. CDR1 is SGHNT and CDR2 is YYREEE in the germline V gene (reference sequence). This CDR3 contains 15 residues. The CDR3 sequence: CASSFGGLNTGELFF. In DNA, the CDR3 is TGTGCCAGCAGCTTCGGAGGGCTGAACACCGGGGAGCTGTTTTTT.

The rearrangement uses TRBV28 and TRBJ1-1; D not resolved. CDR3 length equals 13 residues. Germline-derived CDR1 and CDR2 are MDHEN and SYDVKM. DNA of the CDR3: TGTGGGGTAGGAGGGCGCGGGAACACTGAAGCTTTCTTT. The encoded protein is CGVGGRGNTEAFF.

This clone was seen only once. The V call is TRBV6-5, the J call TRBJ2-7; a weak D match, TRBD2 (5 bases). The V end was cut by 8 bases, the J end by 9 bases, with 23 bases between. The CDR3 covers 14 residues. CDR1 and CDR2 from the germline V gene are MNHEY and SVGAGI. CDR3 coding DNA: TGTGCCAGCGGTAGCGTGGGATACACCGGGGTGCAGTACTTC. It yields the protein CASGSVGYTGVQYF.

The CDR3 sequence: CASSSRTGQSPLHF. CDR3 nucleotide sequence: TGTGCCAGCAGCTCCCGGACAGGGCAGTCACCCCTCCACTTT. V usage is TRBV7-2 and J usage is TRBJ1-6, with 8 bases aligning to TRBD1. CDR3 length equals 14 residues. Trimming removed 4 bases from V and 10 bases from J; junction bases left unmatched: 6. From germline, CDR1 is SGHTA and CDR2 FQGNSA.

The genes are TRBV15 and TRBJ1-4; weak D call: TRBD1 (5 bases). The germline V and J ends were trimmed by 1 base and 2 bases, with 11 bases remaining between them. CDR1 LNHNV and CDR2 YYDKDF come from the germline V gene (reference sequence). The CDR3 loop spans 16 amino acids. The CDR3 bases are TGTGCCACCAGCAGAGGGGGGAGGATGACTAATGAAAAACTGTTTTTT. This sequence encodes CATSRGGRMTNEKLFF.

The rearrangement links TRBV7-2 to TRBJ2-1; TRBD2 is a possible D gene (6 bases). V was trimmed by 5 bases and J by 1 base, leaving 15 bases between them. The germline V gene has CDR1 SGHTA and CDR2 FQGNSA. The CDR3 loop spans 16 amino acids. The CDR3 DNA reads TGTGCCAGCAGCCCCGCCGGGACTGATTCCTACAATGAGCAGTTCTTC. It codes for CASSPAGTDSYNEQFF.

The chain links TRBV2 to TRBJ2-2; 10 bases are shared with TRBD1. Unmatched junction bases numbered 8, after V lost 6 bases and J lost 1 base. The germline V gene encodes CDR1 SNHLY and CDR2 FYNNEI. CDR3 length: 17 residues. The CDR3 loop reads CASSRGTGAVNTGELFF. As DNA, the CDR3 is TGTGCCAGCAGCCGCGGGACAGGGGCCGTGAACACCGGGGAGCTGTTTTTT.